Listed below are T cell receptor beta chains from one sample, sequenced in a study of technical replicates of blood from several donors. The assay was immunoSEQ multiplex PCR, and TCRdb's table has in-frame clones only and misses some. The sample yields 55,000 to 75,000 clones, about 92% seen once. Sequenced input: T cells isolated from PBMCs. These receptors all come from a human donor in good health. CDR3s include the opening cysteine and the closing phenylalanine or tryptophan. The order of the fields is D gene, clone size, V gene, J gene, CDR3 DNA, CDR3 protein. D genes are given only for firm matches. The size field is filled for only some rows; it gives once, few, many or a size class.

d_gene: .; abundance: .; v_gene: TRBV5-6; j_gene: TRBJ2-5; CDR3nt: TGTGCCAGCAGCTTGTGGCAGGCGAATACCCAGTACTTC; CDR3aa: CASSLWQANTQYF
d_gene: .; abundance: once; v_gene: TRBV27; j_gene: TRBJ2-5; CDR3nt: TGTGCCAGCAGCTCCTATTCTACAGTGGCAGTCGAAGAGACCCAGTACTTC; CDR3aa: CASSSYSTVAVEETQYF
d_gene: TRBD1; abundance: .; v_gene: TRBV5-1; j_gene: TRBJ2-5; CDR3nt: TGCGCCAGCTTTTCAGGGACAGGTCCTTGGGTGTCTGGAGAGACCCAGTACTTC; CDR3aa: CASFSGTGPWVSGETQYF
d_gene: .; abundance: .; v_gene: TRBV7-9; j_gene: TRBJ1-1; CDR3nt: TGTGCCAGCAGCTCTCGGGGAGGGGACACTGAAGCTTTCTTT; CDR3aa: CASSSRGGDTEAFF
d_gene: TRBD1; abundance: .; v_gene: TRBV25-1; j_gene: TRBJ1-4; CDR3nt: TGTGCCAGCAGTGAACGGACAGGGGGGGAAAAACTGTTTTTT; CDR3aa: CASSERTGGEKLFF
d_gene: .; abundance: .; v_gene: TRBV4-2; j_gene: TRBJ2-1; CDR3nt: TGTGCCAGCAGCCAAGAGATCGGGGAATACAATGAGCAGTTCTTC; CDR3aa: CASSQEIGEYNEQFF
d_gene: TRBD1; abundance: .; v_gene: TRBV29-1; j_gene: TRBJ2-7; CDR3nt: TGCAGCGCTACCGGAACCGGGACAGCCTACGAGCAGTACTTC; CDR3aa: CSATGTGTAYEQYF
d_gene: TRBD1; abundance: .; v_gene: TRBV29-1; j_gene: TRBJ2-1; CDR3nt: TGCAGCGGGAGTCCCGGGACAGGGAACTACAATGAGCAGTTCTTC; CDR3aa: CSGSPGTGNYNEQFF
d_gene: TRBD2; abundance: .; v_gene: TRBV12-5; j_gene: TRBJ2-1; CDR3nt: TGTGCTAGTGGCTCAAGACAACTAGCGGGAGAGATCAATGAGCAGTTCTTC; CDR3aa: CASGSRQLAGEINEQFF
d_gene: .; abundance: .; v_gene: TRBV21-1; j_gene: TRBJ2-3; CDR3nt: TGTGCCAGCAGCAACGGAAGACTCCCCCGCGGCACAGATACGCAGTATTTT; CDR3aa: CASSNGRLPRGTDTQYF
d_gene: TRBD1; abundance: .; v_gene: TRBV7-9; j_gene: TRBJ2-2; CDR3nt: TGTGCCAGCAGCCCTAGCAGGGGGCCTGGGGAGCTGTTTTTT; CDR3aa: CASSPSRGPGELFF
d_gene: .; abundance: .; v_gene: TRBV25-1; j_gene: TRBJ2-5; CDR3nt: TGTGCCAGCAGTTACAGGAAAGAGACCCAGTACTTC; CDR3aa: CASSYRKETQYF
d_gene: .; abundance: .; v_gene: TRBV19; j_gene: TRBJ2-1; CDR3nt: TGTGCCAGTTCAGGTTTGGGCGTTAATGAGCAGTTCTTC; CDR3aa: CASSGLGVNEQFF
d_gene: .; abundance: .; v_gene: TRBV10-1; j_gene: TRBJ2-2; CDR3nt: TGCGCCAGCATTTCCAGGGAAGACACCGGGGAGCTGTTTTTT; CDR3aa: CASISREDTGELFF
d_gene: .; abundance: .; v_gene: TRBV4-3; j_gene: TRBJ2-1; CDR3nt: TGCGCCAGCAGCCAAGATTTGTGGGGGGGCTTTTCCTACAATGAGCAGTTCTTC; CDR3aa: CASSQDLWGGFSYNEQFF
d_gene: .; abundance: .; v_gene: TRBV7-9; j_gene: TRBJ1-3; CDR3nt: TGTGCCAGCAGACCCGGGGTCTCTGGAAACACCATATATTTT; CDR3aa: CASRPGVSGNTIYF
d_gene: .; abundance: .; v_gene: TRBV2; j_gene: TRBJ2-1; CDR3nt: TGTGCCAGCACCGGAGGGGACCGGTACATCTACAATGAGCAGTTCTTC; CDR3aa: CASTGGDRYIYNEQFF
d_gene: TRBD1; abundance: once; v_gene: TRBV13; j_gene: TRBJ2-7; CDR3nt: TGTGCCAGCAGCCCAGCCGGGACAGGGCCGTTCGAGCAGTACTTC; CDR3aa: CASSPAGTGPFEQYF